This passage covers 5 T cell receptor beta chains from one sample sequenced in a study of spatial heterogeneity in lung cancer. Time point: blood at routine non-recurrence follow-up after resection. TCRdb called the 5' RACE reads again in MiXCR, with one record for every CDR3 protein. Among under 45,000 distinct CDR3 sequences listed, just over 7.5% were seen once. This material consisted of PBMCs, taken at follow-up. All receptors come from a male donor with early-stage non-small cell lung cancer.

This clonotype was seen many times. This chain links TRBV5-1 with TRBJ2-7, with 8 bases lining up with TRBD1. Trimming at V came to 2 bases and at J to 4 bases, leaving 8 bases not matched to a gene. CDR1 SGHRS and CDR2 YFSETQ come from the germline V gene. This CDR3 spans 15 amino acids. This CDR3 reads CASSLQDRGTYEQYF. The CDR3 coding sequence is TGCGCCAGCAGCTTACAAGACAGGGGAACGTACGAGCAGTACTTC. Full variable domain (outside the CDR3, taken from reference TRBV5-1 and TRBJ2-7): KAGVTQTPRYLIKTRGQQVTLSCSPISGHRSVSWYQQTPGQGLQFLFEYFSETQRNKGNFPGRFSGRQFSNSRSEMNVSTLELGDSALYLCASSLQDRGTYEQYFGPGTRLTVT.

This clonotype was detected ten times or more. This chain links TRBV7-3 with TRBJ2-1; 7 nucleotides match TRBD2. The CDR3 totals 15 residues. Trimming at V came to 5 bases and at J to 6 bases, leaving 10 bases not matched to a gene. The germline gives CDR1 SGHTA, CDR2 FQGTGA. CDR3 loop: CASSPRDYAGNEQFF. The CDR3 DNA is TGTGCCAGCAGCCCTAGGGACTACGCAGGCAATGAGCAGTTCTTC.

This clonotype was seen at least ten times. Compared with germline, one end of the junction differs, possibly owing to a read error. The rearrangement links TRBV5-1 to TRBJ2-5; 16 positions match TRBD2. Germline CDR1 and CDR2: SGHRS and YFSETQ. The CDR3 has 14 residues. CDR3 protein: CASSPGLAGGNENF. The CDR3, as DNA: TGCGCCAGCAGCCCGGGACTAGCGGGGGGGAACGAAAACTTC.

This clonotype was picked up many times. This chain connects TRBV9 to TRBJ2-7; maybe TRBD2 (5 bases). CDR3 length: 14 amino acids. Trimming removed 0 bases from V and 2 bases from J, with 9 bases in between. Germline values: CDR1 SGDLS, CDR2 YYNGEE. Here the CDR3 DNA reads TGTGCCAGCAGCGTAGCTTACGGGACCTACGAGCAGTACTTC. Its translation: CASSVAYGTYEQYF.

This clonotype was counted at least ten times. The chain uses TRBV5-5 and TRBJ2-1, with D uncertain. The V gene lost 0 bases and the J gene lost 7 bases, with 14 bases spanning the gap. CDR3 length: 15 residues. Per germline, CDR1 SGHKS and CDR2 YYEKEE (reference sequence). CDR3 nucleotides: TGTGCCAGCAGCTTGGCCCTCGGCGGCGCAAATGAGCAGTTCTTC. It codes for CASSLALGGANEQFF.